Shown below are 17 T cell receptor delta chains from a single sample sequenced in a study of gamma-delta T cells after stem cell transplantation. TCRdb re-called the RT-PCR reads using CATT. The sample carries about 2,700 delta-chain clones, approximately 2.9% recorded once. The sample was gamma-delta T cells. These receptors were taken from a human donor. It is not recorded whose cells these are; they may come from a transplant donor.

This clone has a handful of counts. The amino acid sequence in TCRdb belongs to a much larger clone and departs from this DNA's translation at residue 5, likely a sequencing read error; the sequence shown is translated from the DNA. This chain links TRDV2 with TRDJ1; no definite D call. There are 17 residues in the CDR3. Trimming took off 3 bases at V and 5 bases at J, with 24 bases between the two ends. Germline lookup yields CDR1 GEAIGNYY and CDR2 EKD. This CDR3 is CACDSLTTFRGNDKLIF. In DNA form, the CDR3 reads TGTGCCTGTGACTCGTTGACTACGTTCCGAGGGAATGATAAACTCATCTTT.

This clone is medium-sized (0.01 to 0.1%) by share. A single base separates this from a much larger clone, so it may be a read error. The chain joins TRDV2 to TRDJ1; 7 bases line up with TRDD3. Germline CDR1 and CDR2: GEAIGNYY and EKD. CDR3 length: 16 amino acids. J was trimmed by 0 bases and V by 4 bases; bases with no gene match: 10. The CDR3 bases are TGTGCCTGTGAAAGGCTGGGGGCCATGTACACCGATAAACTCATCTTT. Its protein product is CACERLGAMYTDKLIF.

In this sample, this clone turned up a few times. Different DNA sequences within this sample yield the same CDR3. V usage is TRDV2 and J usage is TRDJ1; 8 bases fit TRDD3. Germline CDR1 reads GEAIGNYY; CDR2 reads EKD. This CDR3 spans 15 amino acids. V lost 0 bases to trimming and J lost 0 bases; unmatched junction nucleotides: 2. The CDR3 is CACDTLGEYTDKLIF. The CDR3 bases are TGTGCCTGTGACACCCTGGGGGAGTACACCGATAAACTCATCTTT.

To note about this clone: A far larger clone is just one base off, so this is likely a read error. This chain joins TRDV2 and TRDJ1; TRDD3 aligns across 8 bases. Germline assignment: CDR1 GEAIGNYY and CDR2 EKD. The CDR3 runs to 17 residues. The DNA for the CDR3 is TGTGCCTGTGACCCGATACTGGGGGCCACCTCCACCGATGAACTCATCTTT. It yields the protein CACDPILGATSTDELIF.

In its sample, this clone is medium-sized (0.01 to 0.1%). A read error may be the cause here, since a much bigger clone is one base away. The same CDR3 can be traced to other DNA sequences in this sample. J is TRDJ1 and V is TRDV2; 9 bases match TRDD3. CDR3 length: 16 residues. Germline V CDR1 and CDR2: GEAIGNYY, EKD. The chain's CDR3 is CACDGLGEWLRGKLIF. The CDR3 coding sequence is TGCGCCTGTGACGGACTGGGGGAATGGTTACGTGGTAAACTCATCTTT.

Turning to this clone: A far larger clone lies a single base away; this is likely a read error. The chain joins TRDV2 to TRDJ1; 13 bases line up with TRDD3. Per germline, CDR1 GEAIGNYY and CDR2 EKD. V was pared by 5 bases and J by 0 bases, with 23 bases of the junction left unmatched. The CDR3 has 22 amino acids. Here the CDR3 reads CACGSLPTTGGYVGSYTDKLIF. The CDR3 nucleotides read TGTGCCTGTGGCTCCCTTCCAACTACTGGGGGATACGTAGGATCGTACACCGATAAACTCATCTTT.

For this clone: Other DNA sequences in the same sample also yield this CDR3. The chain couples TRDV2 to TRDJ1; 7 bases match TRDD3. The CDR3 is 21 residues long. Germline assignment: CDR1 GEAIGNYY and CDR2 EKD. With V trimmed by 0 bases and J by 0 bases, 21 bases remained unmatched. Written as DNA, the CDR3 is TGTGCCTGTGACACCCTCCACCGTACTGGGGATAGGGGATTTAACACCGATAAACTCATCTTT. Amino acids: CACDTLHRTGDRGFNTDKLIF.

V and J are TRDV2 and TRDJ1, with D unclear. The V and J ends lost 0 bases and 2 bases respectively, with 21 bases between them. Per the germline V gene, CDR1 is GEAIGNYY and CDR2 is EKD. The CDR3 contains 18 residues. CDR3 in DNA: TGTGCCTGTGACACCCTCTTACACCGGACCGCCACTACCGATAAACTCATCTTT. Its protein is CACDTLLHRTATTDKLIF.

This clone is labeled large. This sample also contains other DNA sequences that code for the same CDR3. The rearrangement links TRDV2 to TRDJ2; 9 positions match TRDD3. CDR1 and CDR2 (germline): GEAIGNYY, EKD. V dropped 3 bases and J dropped 0; count of bases not matched to a gene: 22. The CDR3 covers 22 residues. CDR3 in amino acids: CACDPVRGDTRQKQALTAQLFF. CDR3 nucleotide sequence: TGTGCCTGTGACCCCGTACGTGGGGATACGCGCCAGAAGCAGGCTTTGACAGCACAACTCTTCTTT.

Comment on this clone: Mismatch with germline at one junction end may stem from a read error. Other DNA sequences from this sample encode an identical CDR3 as well. The rearrangement uses TRDV2 and TRDJ1; TRDD3 matches 10 bases. Germline V CDR1 and CDR2: GEAIGNYY, EKD. The CDR3 runs 17 residues. For the CDR3, the DNA is TGTGCCTGTGACCCCCTACTGGGGGATGGCGGCACCGATAAACTTATCTTT. It encodes CACDPLLGDGGTDKLIF.

This clone was picked up many times. A much larger clone lies one base from this, so it may be a read error. The chain recombines TRDV2 with TRDJ1, with 12 nucleotides matching TRDD3. CDR3 length: 23 residues. V trimming: 3 bases; J trimming: 0 bases; junction bases outside the gene matches: 25. The germline V gene encodes CDR1 GEAIGNYY and CDR2 EKD. The CDR3 protein is CACDSIPKAGGYAGQGYTDKLIF. DNA of the CDR3: TGTGCCTGTGACTCCATTCCCAAGGCTGGGGGATACGCAGGTCAGGGGTACACCGATAAACTCATCTTT.

In its sample, this clone was seen a few times. TCRdb pairs this DNA with a much larger clone's protein that differs at residue 15, likely a read error; the protein shown was translated from the DNA. The CDR3 protein is CACDTLLGPSNTDKPIF. CDR3 bases: TGTGCCTGTGACACCCTACTGGGTCCTTCCAACACCGATAAACCCATCTTT. The chain carries TRDV2 and TRDJ1, with D perhaps being TRDD2 or TRDD3 (6 bases each). The germline CDR1 and CDR2 sequences are GEAIGNYY and EKD. The CDR3 is 17 residues long.

Note on this clone: A clone one base away is much larger, so this may be a read error. The rearrangement uses TRDV2 and TRDJ1, with 12 bases identical to TRDD3. The J segment lost 0 bases and the V segment lost 3 bases, leaving 25 bases of the junction unmatched. The CDR3 spans 23 residues. CDR1 is GEAIGNYY and CDR2 is EKD in the germline V gene. CDR3 coding DNA: TGTGCCTGTGACTCCATTCCCGAGGCTGGGGGATACGCAGGTCGGGGGTACACCGATAAACTCATCTTT. Its protein product is CACDSIPEAGGYAGRGYTDKLIF.

This clone came up a few times. TCRdb lists the protein of a much larger clone for this DNA, which differs at residue 12, so this is likely a read error; the protein given here is translated from the DNA itself. The V gene is TRDV2, the J gene TRDJ1; 9 nucleotides agree with TRDD2. The germline V gene has CDR1 GEAIGNYY and CDR2 EKD. The CDR3 runs 19 residues. Unmatched junction bases numbered 16, after V lost 3 bases and J lost 0 bases. The CDR3 loop reads CACDSLPTELGFNTDKLIF. The CDR3 DNA reads as TGTGCCTGTGACTCCCTTCCTACTGAACTGGGGTTCAACACCGATAAACTCATCTTT.

Concerning this clone itself: This likely came from a read error, as a far larger clone is one base away. This chain connects TRDV2 to TRDJ1; TRDD3 matches at 13 bases. Looked up from germline, CDR1 is GEAIGNYY and CDR2 is EKD. The CDR3 spans 15 residues. The V gene end was trimmed by 0 bases and the J gene end by 9 bases; junction bases not matched to a gene: 6. The CDR3 is CACDTAGTGGYELIF. CDR3 sequence (DNA): TGTGCCTGTGACACCGCGGGGACTGGGGGATACGAACTCATCTTT.

To note about this clone: TCRdb shows a much larger clone's protein in place of this DNA's translation, and the two differ at residue 3, likely through a read error; the protein shown is translated from the DNA. The chain has TRDV2 and TRDJ1, with 13 bases aligning to TRDD3. The CDR3 consists of 19 residues. CDR1 and CDR2 from the germline V gene are GEAIGNYY and EKD. The CDR3 protein is CARDAVRTGGYGWADKLIF. The CDR3 DNA reads as TGTGCCCGTGACGCGGTCCGTACTGGGGGATACGGTTGGGCCGATAAACTCATCTTT.

This clone is medium-sized by share. V usage is TRDV2 and J usage is TRDJ3; TRDD3 matches at 8 bases. Germline CDR1 GEAIGNYY, CDR2 EKD. This CDR3 has 19 residues. After removal of 0 bases from V and 8 bases from J, the junction contained 14 bases not matched to a gene. The CDR3 is CACDTVGDQAAINTRQMFF. CDR3 nucleotides: TGTGCCTGTGACACCGTGGGGGATCAAGCGGCGATAAACACCCGACAGATGTTTTTC.